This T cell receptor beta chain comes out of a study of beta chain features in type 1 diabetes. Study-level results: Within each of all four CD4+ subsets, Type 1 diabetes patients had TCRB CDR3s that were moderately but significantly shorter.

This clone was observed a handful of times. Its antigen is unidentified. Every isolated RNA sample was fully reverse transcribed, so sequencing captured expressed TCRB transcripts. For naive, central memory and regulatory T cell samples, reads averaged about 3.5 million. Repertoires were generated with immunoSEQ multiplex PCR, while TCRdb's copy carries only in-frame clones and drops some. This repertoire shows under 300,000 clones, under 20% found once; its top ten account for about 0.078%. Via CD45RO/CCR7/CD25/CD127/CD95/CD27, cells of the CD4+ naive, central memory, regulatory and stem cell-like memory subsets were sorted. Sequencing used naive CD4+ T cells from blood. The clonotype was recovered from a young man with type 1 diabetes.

The CDR3 nucleotides are TGCGCCAGCAGCTTTATGGGTATCCAAGAGACCCAGTACTTC. This translates into CASSFMGIQETQYF. V gene TRBV5-1 combines with J gene TRBJ2-5; D is unclear. CDR3 size: 14 residues. V shed 2 bases and J shed 1 base, with 9 bases lying between them. CDR1 and CDR2 from the germline V gene are SGHRS and YFSETQ.